This T cell receptor beta chain was observed in a study of neurological immune-mediated disorders. Study as a whole: Of the approximately 34 patients with multiple sclerosis, roughly 30 had relapsing-remitting MS, whereas the remaining 3 had secondary progressive MS. Findings and limits, study-wide: HTLV-1-associated myelopathy led in TCR clonal expansion, while multiple sclerosis ranked lowest, below healthy controls. No CDR3 amino acid sequences were shared by expanded clones across subjects, suggesting private repertoires in all groups.

V was clipped by 4 bases and J by 0 bases; unmatched bases: 8. The CDR3 totals 17 residues. Germline CDR1 reads LGHDT; CDR2 reads YNNKEL (reference sequence). TCRdb independently ran MiXCR on the 5' RACE reads; one entry per CDR3 protein. The repertoire holds around 44,000 distinct CDR3 sequences, over 2% seen once, with roughly an eighth in the top ten. About this clonotype: The antigen is undetermined.

Unsorted libraries were derived from 2 million PBMCs stored at -80 C. This chain connects TRBV3-1 to TRBJ2-1; 8 bases match TRBD2. The specimen sequenced was PBMCs. This TCR derives from a man aged 30 to 45 with multiple sclerosis. In DNA form, the CDR3 reads TGTGCCAGCAGCCGCGGGGGGTCGACCCGCTCCTACAATGAGCAGTTCTTC. This translates into CASSRGGSTRSYNEQFF.